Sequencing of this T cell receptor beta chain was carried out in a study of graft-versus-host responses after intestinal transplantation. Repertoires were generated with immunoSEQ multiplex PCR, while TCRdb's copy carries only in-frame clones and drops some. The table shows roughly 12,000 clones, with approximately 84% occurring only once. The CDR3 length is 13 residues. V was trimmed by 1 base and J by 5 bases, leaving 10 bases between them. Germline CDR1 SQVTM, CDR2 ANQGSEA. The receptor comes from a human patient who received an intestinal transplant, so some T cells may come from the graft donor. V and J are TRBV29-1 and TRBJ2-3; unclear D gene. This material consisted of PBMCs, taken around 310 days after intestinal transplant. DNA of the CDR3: TGCAGCGTTGAAGGGACCGAAAGAGATACGCAGTATTTT. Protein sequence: CSVEGTERDTQYF.